This T cell receptor beta chain was captured by sequencing in a study of T cells in Graves' hyperthyroidism and ophthalmopathy. Overall study: It was at initial diagnosis, before any treatment, that peripheral blood was collected.

In making diagnoses, clinical symptoms, serum thyroxine and TRAb, thyroid ultrasound and orbital computed tomography were all used. TCR beta CDR3 regions were amplified from RNA. The HTBI set primed first-round TCR CDR3 RT-PCR. TCRdb ran MiXCR on the multiplex PCR reads and lists one entry per CDR3 protein. The sample contains around 290,000 distinct CDR3 sequences, roughly 13% of which appear only once. Losses at the gene ends were 0 bases for V and 2 bases for J; bases not matched to a gene: 12. Per the germline V gene, CDR1 is LNHDA and CDR2 is SQIVND (reference sequence). This CDR3 spans 19 amino acids. In its sample, this clonotype was seen many times.

The receptor was isolated from a woman aged 40 to 50 with Graves' hyperthyroidism. The chain recombines TRBV19 with TRBJ2-5, with 10 bases identical to TRBD2. The sequenced material came from blood. CDR3 residues: CASSIDGPSGSGTQETQYF. The CDR3 DNA reads TGTGCCAGTAGTATAGATGGTCCTAGCGGGAGTGGGACACAAGAGACCCAGTACTTC.